Only a few counts were recorded for the clone carrying this T cell receptor (beta chain). Antigen unknown. Germline V gives CDR1 SGHRS, CDR2 YFSETQ. The V and J ends lost 0 bases and 2 bases respectively, with 8 bases between them. This CDR3 comprises 14 residues. TCRdb's copy holds only in-frame clones and misses some; the assay was immunoSEQ multiplex PCR. Of some 120,000 clones in the sample, 90% were seen once. This sample was included in a study of graft-versus-host responses after intestinal transplantation. At the level of the study: Recipients obtained multivisceral, liver-intestinal, or isolated intestinal transplants. Following induction with anti-thymocyte globulin, all recipients were given tacrolimus and steroids for roughly three years.

Broader study findings: The marrow of recipients harbored GvH clones, and ileum or blood showed some of them first. Allograft clonal ratios (graft-versus-host to host-versus-graft) were high in patients who had graft-donor T cell macrochimerism.

The sequence was obtained from a human donor who received an intestinal transplant. Sequencing was performed on unstimulated CD4+ T cells sorted from spleen or lymph node cells, taken before intestinal transplant. This chain links TRBV5-1 with TRBJ1-1, with D possibly TRBD1 on 6 matching bases. The CDR3: CASSLDRENTEAFF. Here the CDR3 DNA reads TGCGCCAGCAGCTTGGACAGGGAAAACACTGAAGCTTTCTTT.